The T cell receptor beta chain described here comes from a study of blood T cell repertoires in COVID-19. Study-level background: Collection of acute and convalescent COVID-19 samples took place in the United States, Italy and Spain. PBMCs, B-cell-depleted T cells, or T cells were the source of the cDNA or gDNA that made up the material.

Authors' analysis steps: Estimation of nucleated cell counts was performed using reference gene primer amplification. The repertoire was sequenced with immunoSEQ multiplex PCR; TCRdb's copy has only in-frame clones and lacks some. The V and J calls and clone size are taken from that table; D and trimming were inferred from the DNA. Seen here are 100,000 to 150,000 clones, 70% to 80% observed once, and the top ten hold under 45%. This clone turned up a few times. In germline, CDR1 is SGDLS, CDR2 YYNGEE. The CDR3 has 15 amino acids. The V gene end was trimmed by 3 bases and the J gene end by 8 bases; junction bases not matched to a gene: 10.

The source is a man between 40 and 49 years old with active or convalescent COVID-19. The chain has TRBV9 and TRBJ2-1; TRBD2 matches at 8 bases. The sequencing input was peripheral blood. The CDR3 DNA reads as TGTGCCAGCAGCGAGCAGAGCGGGGGAGGGTATGAGCAGTTCTTC. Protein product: CASSEQSGGGYEQFF. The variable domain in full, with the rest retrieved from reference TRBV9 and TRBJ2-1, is DSGVTQTPKHLITATGQRVTLRCSPRSGDLSVYWYQQSLDQGLQFLIQYYNGEERAKGNILERFSAQQFPDLHSELNLSSLELGDSALYFCASSEQSGGGYEQFFGPGTRLTVL.